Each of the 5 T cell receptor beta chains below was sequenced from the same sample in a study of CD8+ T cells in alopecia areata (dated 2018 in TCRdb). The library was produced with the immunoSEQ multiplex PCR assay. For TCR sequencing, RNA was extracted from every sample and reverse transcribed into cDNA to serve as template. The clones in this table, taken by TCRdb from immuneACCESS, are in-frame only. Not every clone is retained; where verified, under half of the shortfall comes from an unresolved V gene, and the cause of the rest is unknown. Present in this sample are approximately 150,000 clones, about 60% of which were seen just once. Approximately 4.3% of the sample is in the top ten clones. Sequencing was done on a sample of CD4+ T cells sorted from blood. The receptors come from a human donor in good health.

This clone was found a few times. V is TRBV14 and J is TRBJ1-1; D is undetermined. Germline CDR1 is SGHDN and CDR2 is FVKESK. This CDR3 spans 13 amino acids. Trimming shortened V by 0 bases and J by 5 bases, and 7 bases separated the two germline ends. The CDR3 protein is CASSQDWVTEAFF. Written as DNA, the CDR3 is TGTGCCAGCAGCCAAGATTGGGTTACTGAAGCTTTCTTT.

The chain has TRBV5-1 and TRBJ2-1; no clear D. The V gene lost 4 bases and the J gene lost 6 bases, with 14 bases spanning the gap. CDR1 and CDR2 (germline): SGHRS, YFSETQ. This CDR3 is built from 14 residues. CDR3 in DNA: TGCGCCAGCAGCCTGCTGTACCCTCCCAATGAGCAGTTCTTC. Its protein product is CASSLLYPPNEQFF.

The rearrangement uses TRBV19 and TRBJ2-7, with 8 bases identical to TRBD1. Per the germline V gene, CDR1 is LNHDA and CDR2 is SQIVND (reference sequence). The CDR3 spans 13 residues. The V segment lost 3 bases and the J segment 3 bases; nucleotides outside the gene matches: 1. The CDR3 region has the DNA TGTGCCAGTAGTATGGGACAGGTCTACGAGCAGTACTTC. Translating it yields CASSMGQVYEQYF.

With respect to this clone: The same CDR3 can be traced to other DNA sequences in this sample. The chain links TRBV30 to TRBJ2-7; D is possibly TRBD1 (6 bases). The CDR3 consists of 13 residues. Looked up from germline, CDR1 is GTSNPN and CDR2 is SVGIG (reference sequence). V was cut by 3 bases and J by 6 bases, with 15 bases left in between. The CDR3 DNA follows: TGTGCCTGGAGCGAGGACAGTTTTGGCGAGCAGTACTTC. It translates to CAWSEDSFGEQYF.

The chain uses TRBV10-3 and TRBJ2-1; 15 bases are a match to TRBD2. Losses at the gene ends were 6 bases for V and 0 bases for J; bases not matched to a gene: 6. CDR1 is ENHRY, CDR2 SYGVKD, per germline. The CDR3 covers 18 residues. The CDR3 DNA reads TGTGCCATCAGCGGGGGGACTAGCGGGAGGAGCTCCTACAATGAGCAGTTCTTC. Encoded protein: CAISGGTSGRSSYNEQFF.